The 23 T cell receptor beta chains given below trace back to one sample, sequenced in a study of beta chain features in type 1 diabetes. cDNA synthesis used the whole RNA isolate, giving expressed TCRB sequences. Sequencing was performed with immunoSEQ multiplex PCR; in TCRdb, only in-frame clones are kept and a portion is missing. The table lists approximately 260,000 clones, less than 30% of them singletons. These receptors' antigens are unknown. Overall study results and limits: Type 1 diabetes patients showed a moderate but significant shortening of TCRB CDR3s in all four CD4+ subsets.

The specimen sequenced was naive CD4+ T cells from blood. The receptors were sampled from a woman in her thirties with type 1 diabetes.

This clone came up a few times. The J gene is TRBJ2-1, the V gene TRBV30; 7 bases are shared with TRBD1. V gave up 5 bases and J gave up 2 bases; unmatched junction bases: 6. The CDR3 loop spans 14 amino acids. From germline, CDR1 is GTSNPN and CDR2 SVGIG (reference sequence). Written as DNA, the CDR3 is TGTGCCTGGGAGCCGGGACAGCCCTACAATGAGCAGTTCTTC. It is translated as CAWEPGQPYNEQFF.

In this sample, this clone turned up a few times. The chain is built from TRBV7-9 and TRBJ2-7, with 10 bases identical to TRBD1. This CDR3 is 16 amino acids long. Germline V gene data show CDR1 as SEHNR and CDR2 as FQNEAQ (reference sequence). V shed 4 bases, J shed 1 base, and the junction held 7 bases outside the gene matches. In DNA, the CDR3 is TGTGCCAGCAGCTCACCGGACAGGGGGGCTTCCTACGAGCAGTACTTC. Its translation is CASSSPDRGASYEQYF.

A remark on this clone: Other DNA sequences in the same sample also yield this CDR3. V is TRBV2 and J is TRBJ1-2; D unresolved. CDR3 length: 11 amino acids. CDR1 is SNHLY and CDR2 is FYNNEI in the germline V gene. V lost 4 bases to trimming and J lost 4 bases, with 4 bases between them. CDR3 loop: CASSVSYGYTF. In DNA form, the CDR3 reads TGTGCCAGCAGTGTCAGCTATGGCTACACCTTC.

This sequence joins TRBV14 and TRBJ1-1; D is undetermined. V shed 2 bases and J shed 6 bases, with 10 bases lying between them. Germline V gene data show CDR1 as SGHDN and CDR2 as FVKESK. CDR3 length: 13 amino acids. In DNA form, the CDR3 reads TGTGCCAGCAGCCAAAGTTTATACTCTGAAGCTTTCTTT. Its protein product is CASSQSLYSEAFF. The full variable domain, its missing parts supplied by reference TRBV14 and TRBJ1-1, is EAGVTQFPSHSVIEKGQTVTLRCDPISGHDNLYWYRRVMGKEIKFLLHFVKESKQDESGMPNNRFLAERTGGTYSTLKVQPAELEDSGVYFCASSQSLYSEAFFGQGTRLTVV.

The chain uses TRBV6-1 and TRBJ2-7; 9 nucleotides align to TRBD1. Losses at the gene ends were 0 bases for V and 2 bases for J; bases not matched to a gene: 8. CDR3 length: 17 amino acids. The germline V gene encodes CDR1 MNHNS and CDR2 SASEGT. CDR3 region: CASSEARLGDRAYEQYF. The CDR3 DNA follows: TGTGCCAGCAGTGAAGCGCGACTTGGGGACAGGGCCTACGAGCAGTACTTC.

In this sample, this clone turned up a few times. The V call is TRBV7-2, the J call TRBJ1-2; D is undetermined. Per the germline V gene, CDR1 is SGHTA and CDR2 is FQGNSA. The CDR3 spans 16 residues. V dropped 5 bases and J dropped 4 bases, with 20 bases sitting between them. The CDR3 sequence is CASSKPSLRETYGYTF. The DNA of the CDR3 is TGTGCCAGCAGCAAACCTTCCCTCCGGGAAACCTATGGCTACACCTTC. Filled out from reference TRBV7-2 and TRBJ1-2, the complete variable domain reads GAGVSQSPSNKVTEKGKDVELRCDPISGHTALYWYRQSLGQGLEFLIYFQGNSAPDKSGLPSDRFSAERTGGSVSTLTIQRTQQEDSAVYLCASSKPSLRETYGYTFGSGTRLTVV.

The chain has TRBV5-1 and TRBJ2-1; D is ambiguous. The germline V gene encodes CDR1 SGHRS and CDR2 YFSETQ. Trimming removed 6 bases at V and 8 bases at J, with 12 bases between. The CDR3 extends over 12 amino acids. The CDR3 coding sequence is TGCGCCAGCATTGGGCAGTCCGATGAGCAGTTCTTC. It yields the protein CASIGQSDEQFF. Full variable domain (missing parts from reference TRBV5-1 and TRBJ2-1): KAGVTQTPRYLIKTRGQQVTLSCSPISGHRSVSWYQQTPGQGLQFLFEYFSETQRNKGNFPGRFSGRQFSNSRSEMNVSTLELGDSALYLCASIGQSDEQFFGPGTRLTVL.

This clone appeared a few times. J is TRBJ1-5 and V is TRBV19, with 7 nucleotides matching TRBD1. Germline-derived CDR1 and CDR2 are LNHDA and SQIVND (reference sequence). Losses at the gene ends were 6 bases for V and 2 bases for J; bases not matched to a gene: 4. The CDR3 consists of 14 residues. The CDR3 reads CASSSTGGNQPQHF. CDR3 nucleotide sequence: TGTGCCAGTAGCAGCACAGGGGGCAATCAGCCCCAGCATTTT.

This chain links TRBV19 with TRBJ2-1, with TRBD1 identical over 9 bases. CDR1 is LNHDA, CDR2 SQIVND, per germline (reference sequence). The CDR3 is 14 amino acids. With 7 bases clipped from V and 5 bases from J, the junction kept 6 bases outside the gene matches. The chain's CDR3 is CASIGTGIDNEQFF. In DNA, the CDR3 is TGTGCCAGTATAGGGACAGGGATTGACAATGAGCAGTTCTTC.

The chain couples TRBV28 to TRBJ1-1; a weak D match, TRBD1 (6 bases). Trimming shortened V by 3 bases and J by 1 base, and 9 bases separated the two germline ends. The germline V gene has CDR1 MDHEN and CDR2 SYDVKM. The CDR3 loop spans 14 amino acids. DNA of the CDR3: TGTGCCAGCAGTTTTGCGGGGGCGAACACTGAAGCTTTCTTT. It yields the protein CASSFAGANTEAFF. Looking up the rest from reference TRBV28 and TRBJ1-1 gives the full variable domain: DVKVTQSSRYLVKRTGEKVFLECVQDMDHENMFWYRQDPGLGLRLIYFSYDVKMKEKGDIPEGYSVSREKKERFSLILESASTNQTSMYLCASSFAGANTEAFFGQGTRLTVV.

V and J are TRBV5-1 and TRBJ2-5; D perhaps matches TRBD2 (6 bases). CDR1 and CDR2 from the germline V gene are SGHRS and YFSETQ. The CDR3 loop spans 13 amino acids. Trimming shortened V by 0 bases and J by 5 bases, and 8 bases separated the two germline ends. The CDR3 here is CASSLDGSETQYF. DNA of the CDR3: TGCGCCAGCAGCTTGGACGGGAGCGAGACCCAGTACTTC. The full variable domain, with the rest looked up from reference TRBV5-1 and TRBJ2-5, is KAGVTQTPRYLIKTRGQQVTLSCSPISGHRSVSWYQQTPGQGLQFLFEYFSETQRNKGNFPGRFSGRQFSNSRSEMNVSTLELGDSALYLCASSLDGSETQYFGPGTRLLVL.

This clone has more than one count but fewer than ten. Distinct nucleotide sequences in the sample also encode this CDR3. The chain joins TRBV5-1 to TRBJ2-5; D possibly corresponds to TRBD2 (5 bases). CDR3 length: 12 amino acids. The V end lost 3 bases, the J end lost 2 bases, and 5 bases lay between the germline ends. Germline CDR1 is SGHRS and CDR2 is YFSETQ. CDR3: CASSSGQETQYF. CDR3 nucleotides: TGCGCCAGCAGCTCGGGGCAAGAGACCCAGTACTTC.

V and J are TRBV29-1 and TRBJ1-1; D perhaps matches TRBD1 (5 bases). The germline V gene has CDR1 SQVTM and CDR2 ANQGSEA. Trimming stripped 7 bases from V and 4 bases from J, with 16 bases between. The length of the CDR3 is 13 residues. The CDR3 nucleotides read TGCAGCGCGACTGGGCCGGGGGGCACTGAAGCTTTCTTT. This sequence encodes CSATGPGGTEAFF.

The chain couples TRBV6-1 to TRBJ2-7, with D possibly being TRBD1 (6 bases). From germline, CDR1 is MNHNS and CDR2 SASEGT. V was pared by 3 bases and J by 5 bases, with 11 bases between. The CDR3 spans 13 residues. In DNA form, the CDR3 reads TGTGCCAGCAGTGACGTCCGGACAGACGAGCAGTACTTC. It specifies CASSDVRTDEQYF.

The chain's CDR3 is CASSLTSDSYNEQFF. CDR3 nucleotide sequence: TGTGCCAGCAGTTTGACTAGCGACTCCTACAATGAGCAGTTCTTC. V usage is TRBV28 and J usage is TRBJ2-1, with 8 bases aligning to TRBD2. After removal of 3 bases from V and 0 bases from J, the junction contained 1 base not matched to a gene. This CDR3 is built from 15 residues. Per the germline V gene, CDR1 is MDHEN and CDR2 is SYDVKM.

This clone was seen only a few times. The chain couples TRBV7-9 to TRBJ2-7; 7 nucleotides agree with TRBD1. V dropped 1 base and J dropped 2; count of bases not matched to a gene: 8. This CDR3 has 16 amino acids. CDR1 is SEHNR and CDR2 is FQNEAQ in the germline V gene (reference sequence). CDR3 nucleotide sequence: TGTGCCAGCAGCTTAGTCTTAAACAGGGGTGCCTACGAGCAGTACTTC. Residues: CASSLVLNRGAYEQYF.

This clone was observed a handful of times. The chain is built from TRBV19 and TRBJ2-1; 8 nucleotides align to TRBD1. Per the germline V gene, CDR1 is LNHDA and CDR2 is SQIVND (reference sequence). The CDR3 contains 15 residues. V shed 5 bases and J 8 bases; nucleotides not matched to a gene: 11. The CDR3 DNA reads as TGTGCCAGTAGTTCCAGAGACAGGGGCGTCCATGAGCAGTTCTTC. This sequence encodes CASSSRDRGVHEQFF.

The chain carries TRBV30 and TRBJ1-5; possible D gene TRBD1, 5 bases. The germline CDR1 and CDR2 sequences are GTSNPN and SVGIG (reference sequence). The CDR3 is 15 amino acids. Trimming removed 2 bases from V and 1 base from J, with 12 bases in between. The chain's CDR3 is CAWSSGGTSNQPQHF. The DNA of the CDR3 is TGTGCCTGGAGTTCTGGAGGGACGAGCAATCAGCCCCAGCATTTT.

A remark on this clone: At one end, the junction sequence differs from germline, possibly due to a read error. The chain employs TRBV7-7 and TRBJ2-7; 13 bases map to TRBD2. CDR3 size: 15 residues. Germline V lookup: CDR1 SSHAT, CDR2 FNYEAQ (reference sequence). CDR3 region: CASSPTRLAGGEQYF. In DNA form, the CDR3 reads TGTGCTAGCAGCCCAACTAGACTAGCGGGAGGCGAGCAGTACTTC.

The chain carries TRBV9 and TRBJ2-5, with TRBD1 matching over 7 bases. This CDR3 comprises 15 residues. J lost 2 bases, V lost 2 bases, and 6 bases had no gene match. Germline V gene data show CDR1 as SGDLS and CDR2 as YYNGEE. This CDR3 is CASSVGQILQETQYF. The DNA of the CDR3 is TGTGCCAGCAGCGTGGGACAGATCCTACAAGAGACCCAGTACTTC.

This clone was counted between two and nine times. This chain connects TRBV29-1 to TRBJ2-3; D gene ambiguous. Trimming left V 8 bases short and J 2 bases short, with 17 bases between. This CDR3 has 14 amino acids. Germline V gene sequence: CDR1 SQVTM, CDR2 ANQGSEA. This chain's CDR3 is CSTLRAVNTDTQYF. CDR3 DNA: TGCAGCACCCTTAGAGCCGTAAACACAGATACGCAGTATTTT.

The count of this clone is one. The chain couples TRBV7-8 to TRBJ2-5; no firm D call. Trimming left V 5 bases short and J 6 bases short, with 13 bases between. The CDR3 runs to 13 residues. Germline V gives CDR1 SGHVS, CDR2 FQNEAQ. In nucleotides, the CDR3 is TGTGCCAGCAGCCCCCGGGTGGGTAAGACCCAGTACTTC. It translates to CASSPRVGKTQYF.

The genes are TRBV18 and TRBJ2-1; 12 bases align to TRBD1. V was clipped by 5 bases and J by 8 bases; unmatched bases: 10. The CDR3 extends over 16 amino acids. Germline V gene sequence: CDR1 KGHSH, CDR2 LQKENI. The CDR3 bases are TGTGCCAGCTCATTACCCGGGACAGGGGGCATAGATGAGCAGTTCTTC. It translates to CASSLPGTGGIDEQFF.